Below, 3 T cell receptor beta chains from the same sample are listed, as sequenced in a study of CD8 T cells in ankylosing spondylitis. TCRdb reanalysed the 5' RACE reads using MiXCR and keeps one entry per CDR3 protein. Of some 250,000 distinct CDR3 sequences listed, less than 10% are singletons. Sequencing was performed on blood, either unsorted or a sorted T cell fraction (not recorded which). The receptor source for this set is a male donor with ankylosing spondylitis or in good health (not recorded which).

This clonotype has just a few counts. The genes are TRBV6-1 and TRBJ2-7, with D possibly matching TRBD2 (7 bases). CDR1 and CDR2 (germline): MNHNS, SASEGT. The CDR3 contains 15 residues. The V gene lost 9 bases and the J gene lost 3 bases, with 21 bases spanning the gap. CDR3 sequence: CASSPGASGIYEQYF. The CDR3 DNA reads as TGTGCCAGTTCGCCGGGGGCTAGCGGCATCTACGAGCAGTACTTC.

The rearrangement links TRBV20-1 to TRBJ2-3; a possible D gene is TRBD2 (6 bases). Germline-derived CDR1 and CDR2 are DFQATT and SNEGSKA (reference sequence). The CDR3 extends over 14 amino acids. Trimming shortened V by 1 base and J by 0 bases, and 8 bases separated the two germline ends. The CDR3 DNA reads TGCAGTGCTAGAGGGGAGGAGAGCACAGATACGCAGTATTTT. Residues: CSARGEESTDTQYF.

This clonotype has a handful of counts. The V call is TRBV11-3, the J call TRBJ2-1; possible D gene TRBD2, 6 bases. This CDR3 is built from 15 residues. Germline V gene sequence: CDR1 SGHNT, CDR2 YENEEA. V was cut by 2 bases and J by 10 bases, with 18 bases left in between. The CDR3 sequence: CASSLMAGTPFEQFF. CDR3 bases: TGTGCCAGCAGCTTAATGGCGGGGACGCCGTTCGAGCAGTTCTTC.